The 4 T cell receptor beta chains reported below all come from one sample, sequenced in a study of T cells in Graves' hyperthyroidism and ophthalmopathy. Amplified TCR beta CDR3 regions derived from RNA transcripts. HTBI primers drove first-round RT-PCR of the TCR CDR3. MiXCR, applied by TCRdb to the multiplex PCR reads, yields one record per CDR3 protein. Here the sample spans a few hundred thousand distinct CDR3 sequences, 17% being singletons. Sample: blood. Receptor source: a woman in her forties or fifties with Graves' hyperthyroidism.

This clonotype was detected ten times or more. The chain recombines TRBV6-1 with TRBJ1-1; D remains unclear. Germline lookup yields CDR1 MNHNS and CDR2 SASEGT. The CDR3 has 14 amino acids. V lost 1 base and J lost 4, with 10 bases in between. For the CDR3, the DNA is TGTGCCAGCAGTGAAGGTTGGGTTCCCACTGAAGCTTTCTTT. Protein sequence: CASSEGWVPTEAFF.

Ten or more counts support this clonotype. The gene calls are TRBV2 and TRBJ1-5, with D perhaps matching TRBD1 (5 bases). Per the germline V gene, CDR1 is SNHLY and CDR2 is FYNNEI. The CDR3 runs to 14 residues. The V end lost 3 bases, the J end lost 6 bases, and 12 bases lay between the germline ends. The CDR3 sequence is CASSDRGSSQPQHF. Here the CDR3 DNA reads TGTGCCAGCAGTGATAGGGGCAGTAGTCAGCCCCAGCATTTT. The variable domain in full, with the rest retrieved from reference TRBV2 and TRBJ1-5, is EPEVTQTPSHQVTQMGQEVILRCVPISNHLYFYWYRQILGQKVEFLVSFYNNEISEKSEIFDDQFSVERPDGSNFTLKIRSTKLEDSAMYFCASSDRGSSQPQHFGDGTRLSIL.

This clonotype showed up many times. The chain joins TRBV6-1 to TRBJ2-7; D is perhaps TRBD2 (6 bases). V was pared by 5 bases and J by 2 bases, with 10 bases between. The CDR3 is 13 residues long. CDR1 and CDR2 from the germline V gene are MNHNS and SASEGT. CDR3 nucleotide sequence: TGTGCCAGCAGTTGGCGGGGTGCCTACGAGCAGTACTTC. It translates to CASSWRGAYEQYF.

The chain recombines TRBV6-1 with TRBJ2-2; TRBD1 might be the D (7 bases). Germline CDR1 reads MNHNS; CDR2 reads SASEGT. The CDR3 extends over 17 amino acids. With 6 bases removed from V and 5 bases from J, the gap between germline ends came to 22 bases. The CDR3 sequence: CASSPPVGAGGTGELFF. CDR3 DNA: TGTGCCAGCAGCCCACCGGTCGGTGCAGGGGGGACCGGGGAGCTGTTTTTT.